The following is a T cell receptor beta chain sequence with its context. Its antigen remains unknown. CD4+ cell separation produced CD45RA+ naive and CD45RA-negative memory subsets. The data were obtained in a study of shared clonotypes between healthy human individuals. Assay used: immunoSEQ multiplex PCR; TCRdb lists only in-frame clones, some missing. The sample records about 1 million clones, around 75% being singletons. Study-wide findings and caveats: Among donors, the sharing of clonotypes was expected to be influenced by sequencing depth.

V lost 10 bases, J lost 0 bases, and 11 bases lay in between. The CDR3 has 13 amino acids. Per germline, CDR1 LNHDA and CDR2 SQIVND (reference sequence). The chain recombines TRBV19 with TRBJ2-3; no definite D call. Material: memory CD4+ T cells sorted from blood. Described subset: CD45RA-negative fraction. The sequence was obtained from a man between 18 and 29 years old in good health. DNA of the CDR3: TGTGCCACCCAACATATGAGCACAGATACGCAGTATTTT. Encoded protein: CATQHMSTDTQYF.